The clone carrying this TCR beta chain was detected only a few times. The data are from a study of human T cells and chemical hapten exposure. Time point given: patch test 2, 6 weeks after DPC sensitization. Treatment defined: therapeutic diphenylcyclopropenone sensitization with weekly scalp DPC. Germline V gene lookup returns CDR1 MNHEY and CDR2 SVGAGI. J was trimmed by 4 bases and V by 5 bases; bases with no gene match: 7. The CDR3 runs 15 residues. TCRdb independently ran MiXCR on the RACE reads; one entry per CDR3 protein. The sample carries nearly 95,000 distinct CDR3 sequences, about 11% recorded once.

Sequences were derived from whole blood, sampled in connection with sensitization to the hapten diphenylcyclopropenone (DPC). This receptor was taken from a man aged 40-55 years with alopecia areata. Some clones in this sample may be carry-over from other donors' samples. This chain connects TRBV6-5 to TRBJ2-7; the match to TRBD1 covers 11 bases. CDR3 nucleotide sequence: TGTGCCAGCAGTCACCGGGACAGGGGGGAGTACGAGCAGTACTTC. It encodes CASSHRDRGEYEQYF.